The sequence of this T cell receptor (beta chain) was determined in a study of T cell responses to AZD1222 COVID-19 vaccine. Background on the study: It was second doses at about 4 or about 12 weeks that were pooled.

Trimming removed 3 bases at V and 3 bases at J, with 12 bases between. This CDR3 is built from 14 residues. Germline V CDR1 and CDR2: LNHNV, YYDKDF (reference sequence). Using immunoSEQ multiplex PCR, the repertoire was profiled, and TCRdb retains in-frame clones only, with some absent. The sample contains 150,000 to 200,000 clones, around nine tenths of which appear only once. In the case of this clone: No antigen is known for it.

Study findings and constraints: Baseline seropositivity occurred in only 5 or 6 AZD1222 recipients. Females made up more of the donors, who were largely white British, and clonal diversity may have come out too low.

This receptor was taken from an adult in good health. V usage is TRBV15 and J usage is TRBJ2-7, with D perhaps matching TRBD1 or TRBD2 (5 bases each). The input for sequencing was peripheral blood, taken on day 0 of AZD1222 vaccination. The CDR3 spells CATSSPGRIYEQYF. CDR3 bases: TGTGCCACCAGCAGTCCGGGACGGATCTACGAGCAGTACTTC.